The rows below give T cell receptor beta chains drawn from one sample of a study of T-cell memory formation after mild COVID-19. Using its own MiXCR run on the 5' RACE reads, TCRdb lists one record per CDR3 protein. The repertoire includes 50,000 to 75,000 distinct CDR3 sequences, approximately 9% of them detected once, and less than 1.5% sits in the top ten. Sample: PBMCs or a T cell subset sorted from them (not recorded which). The receptors were gathered from a man aged 18 to 29 who had mild COVID-19 (a few samples of this study predate the infection). Cell type and time point are not known. Both conserved end residues are part of each CDR3. D genes are given only for firm matches. Not all rows give a size; the values are once, few, many and, for expanded clones, a class.

abundance	v_gene	len	d_gene	j_gene	CDR3nt	CDR3aa
-	TRBV5-1	16	-	TRBJ1-2	TGCGCCAGCAGCTCCGACCGGGAACCCCCACACTATGGCTACACCTTC	CASSSDREPPHYGYTF
many	TRBV20-1	15	-	TRBJ2-3	TGCAGTGCTAGAGATCCTTCACTAGTGCTGGGTACGCAGTATTTT	CSARDPSLVLGTQYF
few	TRBV7-2	15	-	TRBJ1-5	TGTGCCAGCAGCTTAGGGAATGGGGGCAATCAGCCCCAGCATTTT	CASSLGNGGNQPQHF
few	TRBV20-1	16	TRBD2	TRBJ2-3	TGCAGTGCGACCTCCGTGCGGGGGGTCTACACAGATACGCAGTATTTT	CSATSVRGVYTDTQYF
once	TRBV6-6	15	TRBD1	TRBJ1-2	TGTGCCAGCAGTCGCCCAGGGGGGCAAAGCTATGGCTACACCTTC	CASSRPGGQSYGYTF
many	TRBV7-3	12	-	TRBJ2-1	TGTGCCAGCAGCTTAATGGATGGTGAGCAGTTCTTC	CASSLMDGEQFF
few	TRBV18	12	TRBD1	TRBJ2-7	TGTGCCAGCTCACCCCAGGGGGACGAGCAGTACTTC	CASSPQGDEQYF
few	TRBV5-1	14	-	TRBJ2-5	TGCGCCAGCAGCTTGCTTCGGGGTTCAGAGACCCAGTACTTC	CASSLLRGSETQYF
few	TRBV7-9	15	-	TRBJ2-2	TGTGCCAGCAGCTTGTCCAGGGGGGACACCGGGGAGCTGTTTTTT	CASSLSRGDTGELFF
few	TRBV5-1	13	-	TRBJ2-5	TGCGCCAGCAGTCCGGACCCACAAGAGACCCAGTACTTC	CASSPDPQETQYF
-	TRBV5-4	16	-	TRBJ2-3	TGTGCCAGCAGCTTGGGGGGACTGGCGATCACAGATACGCAGTATTTT	CASSLGGLAITDTQYF
-	TRBV6-5	15	-	TRBJ1-5	TGTGCCAGCAGTTCCCGGACCTCAAGAGGCCAGCCCCAGCATTTT	CASSSRTSRGQPQHF
few	TRBV7-3	15	TRBD1	TRBJ2-1	TGTGCCAGCAGCTCCCCAGGACAGGGGAACAATGAGCAGTTCTTC	CASSSPGQGNNEQFF
many	TRBV4-1	14	-	TRBJ1-6	TGCGCCAGCAGCCAGCAAGGGGTAAATTCACCCCTCCACTTT	CASSQQGVNSPLHF
-	TRBV9	14	-	TRBJ2-2	TGTGCCAGCAGCTTGACTCAGTTCACCGGGGAGCTGTTTTTT	CASSLTQFTGELFF
-	TRBV7-2	15	-	TRBJ1-6	TGTGCCAGCAGCTTAACGGCGGTTGGCGATTCACCCCTCCACTTT	CASSLTAVGDSPLHF
many	TRBV20-1	12	-	TRBJ2-3	TGCAGTGCTAGAGGGGGCACAGATACGCAGTATTTT	CSARGGTDTQYF
few	TRBV5-1	15	TRBD1	TRBJ2-3	TGCGCCAGCAGCCTTCGGACAGGGCCGGCAGATACGCAGTATTTT	CASSLRTGPADTQYF
-	TRBV29-1	14	TRBD1	TRBJ2-7	TGCAGCGTTGCCCGGGGGACAGGGGACTCCGAGCAGTACTTC	CSVARGTGDSEQYF
few	TRBV7-9	17	TRBD2	TRBJ2-1	TGTGCCAGCAGCACTACTAGCGGGGGGGCCCGCTACAATGAGCAGTTCTTC	CASSTTSGGARYNEQFF
-	TRBV9	14	TRBD2	TRBJ2-1	TGTGCCAGCAGCGTAGGAGGACTAGACGATGAGCAGTTCTTC	CASSVGGLDDEQFF
few	TRBV20-1	13	-	TRBJ1-6	TGCAGTGCTAGTAGAAGGGATAATTCACCCCTCCACTTT	CSASRRDNSPLHF
many	TRBV7-2	13	TRBD1	TRBJ1-1	TGTGCCAGCAGCCGGGACAGGAACACTGAAGCTTTCTTT	CASSRDRNTEAFF
few	TRBV24-1	14	-	TRBJ1-2	TGTGCCACCAGTGATTCCCGCCGGGGAAGCGGCTACACCTTC	CATSDSRRGSGYTF
-	TRBV7-8	13	-	TRBJ1-1	TGTGCCAGCAGCAACTGGGGTCGCGCTGAAGCTTTCTTT	CASSNWGRAEAFF
-	TRBV24-1	15	TRBD1	TRBJ2-5	TGTGCCACCAGTGACCCCGGGACAGGGGGGGAGACCCAGTACTTC	CATSDPGTGGETQYF
-	TRBV29-1	12	TRBD1	TRBJ1-1	TGCAGCGTTGGGGACAGCCTCACCAAGGCTTTCTTT	CSVGDSLTKAFF
-	TRBV12-3/TRBV12-4	15	-	TRBJ2-5	TGTGCCAGCAGCAAAACGAGAGTGGTAGTAGAGACCCAGTACTTC	CASSKTRVVVETQYF
many	TRBV5-1	13	-	TRBJ2-2	TGCGCCAGCAGCGGTTTGTACACCGGGGAGCTGTTTTTT	CASSGLYTGELFF
-	TRBV10-3	15	-	TRBJ1-1	TGTGCCATCAGTGAGTCACCGGGGTCGGGGACTGAAGCTTTCTTT	CAISESPGSGTEAFF
few	TRBV4-2	13	-	TRBJ2-5	TGTGCCAGCAGCCAGGGGACTGAAGAGACCCAGTACTTC	CASSQGTEETQYF
few	TRBV24-1	11	-	TRBJ1-1	TGTGCCACCAGTGATCGGACTGAAGCTTTCTTT	CATSDRTEAFF
many	TRBV7-2	14	TRBD2	TRBJ2-3	TGTGCCAGCAGCCCGGGGGGGACTGCAGATACGCAGTATTTT	CASSPGGTADTQYF
few	TRBV7-3	14	-	TRBJ2-2	TGTGCCAGCAGTTCCGGACGGAACACCGGGGAGCTGTTTTTT	CASSSGRNTGELFF
many	TRBV12-3/TRBV12-4	16	TRBD1	TRBJ2-7	TGTGCCAGCAGTTTTTCGTTCGGACAGGGGACCTACGAGCAGTACTTC	CASSFSFGQGTYEQYF
once	TRBV3-1	14	-	TRBJ1-1	TGTGCCAGCAGCCAAGAGACAGAGAACACTGAAGCTTTCTTT	CASSQETENTEAFF
-	TRBV19	14	TRBD1	TRBJ2-5	TGTGCCAGTAGTCGGGGACAGGCGGGAGAGACCCAGTACTTC	CASSRGQAGETQYF
medium-sized	TRBV5-5	13	-	TRBJ2-5	TGTGCCAGCATCATGAGTCCGAGAGAGACCCAGTACTTC	CASIMSPRETQYF
-	TRBV7-2	12	-	TRBJ1-2	TGTGCCAGCAGCAGGGACGTCTATGGCTACACCTTC	CASSRDVYGYTF
few	TRBV5-1	17	TRBD1	TRBJ2-2	TGCGCCAGCAGCTTCGACCCACCTACAGGGGTCCCCGGGGAGCTGTTTTTT	CASSFDPPTGVPGELFF
-	TRBV5-1	15	-	TRBJ1-6	TGCGCCAGCAGCTTGAATGTAGGGGGGGATTCACCCCTCCACTTT	CASSLNVGGDSPLHF
-	TRBV7-2	15	TRBD1	TRBJ1-6	TGTGCCAGCAGCATGGGACAGGGGATTAATTCACCCCTCCACTTT	CASSMGQGINSPLHF
many	TRBV20-1	17	TRBD2	TRBJ2-3	TGCAGTGCTAGAGCTCTGACTAGCGGGACAAGCACAGATACGCAGTATTTT	CSARALTSGTSTDTQYF
many	TRBV20-1	16	-	TRBJ2-1	TGCAGTGCTAGAGATCGGGCGGGACTCCTTACCAATGAGCAGTTCTTC	CSARDRAGLLTNEQFF
many	TRBV7-3	14	-	TRBJ2-2	TGTGCCAGCAGCTTAAACGGCTACACCGGGGAGCTGTTTTTT	CASSLNGYTGELFF
-	TRBV6-5	15	TRBD2	TRBJ2-3	TGTGCCAGCAGCCCTAAGCGGGGGAGCACAGATACGCAGTATTTT	CASSPKRGSTDTQYF
many	TRBV12-5	13	-	TRBJ2-5	TGTGCTAGTGGTTCCTGGACGACGGAGACCCAGTACTTC	CASGSWTTETQYF
-	TRBV12-3/TRBV12-4	15	TRBD2	TRBJ2-5	TGTGCCAGCAGTTTGGCGCGGGGGGGAGCAGAGACCCAGTACTTC	CASSLARGGAETQYF
few	TRBV7-8	15	-	TRBJ2-5	TGTGCCAGCAGTTTGCGCTGGAGCGGACAAGAGACCCAGTACTTC	CASSLRWSGQETQYF
-	TRBV12-3/TRBV12-4	11	-	TRBJ2-3	TGTGCCAGCACGGGATCAGATACGCAGTATTTT	CASTGSDTQYF
-	TRBV9	14	TRBD2	TRBJ2-5	TGTGCCAGCAGCGGACTAGCGGCTCAAGAGACCCAGTACTTC	CASSGLAAQETQYF
-	TRBV7-3	16	TRBD2	TRBJ2-3	TGTGCCAGCAGCCCCGGGGTAGCGGGGGTCACAGATACGCAGTATTTT	CASSPGVAGVTDTQYF